A single sample gave rise to the 25 T cell receptor beta chains below, sequenced in a study of radiotherapy plus CTLA-4 blockade in lung cancer. Sequenced by immunoSEQ multiplex PCR; TCRdb stores in-frame clones only, minus some. The table records 9,500 to 15,000 clones, approximately 79% of them present only once. Sequencing was performed on peripheral blood, taken from a patient treated with radiotherapy plus ipilimumab. All receptors come from a human donor with non-small cell lung cancer that progressed on radiotherapy plus ipilimumab.

J is TRBJ2-7 and V is TRBV11-2, with D tentatively TRBD2 (6 bases). V lost 6 bases and J lost 4, with 19 bases in between. The CDR3 covers 15 residues. The germline CDR1 and CDR2 sequences are SGHAT and FQNNGV. The CDR3 DNA sequence: TGTGCCAGCAGGACCCCGGGGGTTGGTCGATACGAGCAGTACTTC. This sequence encodes CASRTPGVGRYEQYF.

This chain links TRBV19 with TRBJ2-3; 7 nucleotides agree with TRBD1. This CDR3 spans 13 amino acids. Looked up from germline, CDR1 is LNHDA and CDR2 is SQIVND (reference sequence). V was clipped by 6 bases and J by 12 bases; unmatched bases: 12. CDR3 bases: TGTGCCAGTAGGGACCACACAGGGGTTTATCAGTATTTT. As protein: CASRDHTGVYQYF.

V is TRBV6-6 and J is TRBJ1-1; D is uncertain. Germline loops: CDR1 MNHNY, CDR2 SVGAGI (reference sequence). This CDR3 comprises 15 residues. The V end was cut by 7 bases, the J end by 1 base, with 16 bases between. CDR3 bases: TGTGCCAGCATTGACGCAGGTAGGAAGAACACTGAAGCTTTCTTT. Amino acids: CASIDAGRKNTEAFF.

The gene calls are TRBV6-1 and TRBJ1-5; no definite D call. Germline V gives CDR1 MNHNS, CDR2 SASEGT. The CDR3 has 15 residues. V shed 4 bases and J shed 2 bases, with 12 bases lying between them. The CDR3 coding sequence is TGTGCCAGCAGTGTTAGGGAGGGAGGCAATCAGCCCCAGCATTTT. Translation gives CASSVREGGNQPQHF.

The chain combines TRBV10-3 with TRBJ2-7; 8 nucleotides align to TRBD1. Germline V lookup: CDR1 ENHRY, CDR2 SYGVKD. The CDR3 is made up of 12 amino acids. The V and J ends lost 9 bases and 5 bases, in that order; junction bases with no gene match: 6. The chain's CDR3 is CAIAGGGDEQYF. The CDR3, as DNA: TGTGCCATTGCAGGGGGCGGCGACGAGCAGTACTTC.

The V and J genes are TRBV4-1 and TRBJ1-6; 8 bases align to TRBD1. Germline-derived CDR1 and CDR2 are MGHRA and YSYEKL. The CDR3 has 20 residues. Trimming took 2 bases from V and 1 from J; bases not matched to a gene: 13. The CDR3 DNA is TGCGCCAGCAGCCAATTTGTGGGACAGGAGATTTTATCCTATAATTCACCCCTCCACTTT. This codes for CASSQFVGQEILSYNSPLHF.

This chain connects TRBV27 to TRBJ1-1; 9 positions match TRBD1. This CDR3 has 14 residues. Germline values: CDR1 MNHEY, CDR2 SMNVEV (reference sequence). J lost 4 bases, V lost 6 bases, and 6 bases had no gene match. The CDR3 DNA follows: TGTGCCAGCAGCGTACAGGGGGCGCGCACTGAAGCTTTCTTT. It yields the protein CASSVQGARTEAFF.

The genes are TRBV2 and TRBJ2-4; 7 positions agree with TRBD1. Unmatched junction bases numbered 6, after V lost 4 bases and J lost 6 bases. There are 14 residues in the CDR3. Germline CDR1 SNHLY, CDR2 FYNNEI. The CDR3 DNA follows: TGTGCCAGCAGTGTTAGGGGGCGTGTAAACATTCAGTACTTC. This sequence encodes CASSVRGRVNIQYF.

The V call is TRBV5-1, the J call TRBJ2-7; D ambiguous. The CDR3 spans 13 residues. The ends were cut back, 1 base at V and 0 bases at J, with 5 bases in the middle. Germline V gene lookup returns CDR1 SGHRS and CDR2 YFSETQ. Here the CDR3 reads CASSLLPSYEQYF. The CDR3 nucleotides are TGCGCCAGCAGCTTGTTACCCTCCTACGAGCAGTACTTC.

This sequence joins TRBV18 and TRBJ1-2; 8 bases align to TRBD1. Germline lookup yields CDR1 KGHSH and CDR2 LQKENI. The CDR3 runs to 13 residues. V shed 3 bases and J 3 bases; nucleotides not matched to a gene: 0. The CDR3 bases are TGTGCCAGCTCACCGGGACAGGACTATGGCTACACCTTC. Encoded protein: CASSPGQDYGYTF.

The chain uses TRBV7-2 and TRBJ2-5; TRBD2 matches 12 bases. With V trimmed by 6 bases and J by 2 bases, 7 bases remained unmatched. CDR1 SGHTA and CDR2 FQGNSA come from the germline V gene. The CDR3 consists of 16 residues. CDR3 sequence: CASSKTSGGVQETQYF. The CDR3 DNA sequence: TGTGCCAGCAGTAAGACTAGCGGGGGTGTGCAAGAGACCCAGTACTTC.

The genes are TRBV5-1 and TRBJ2-7, with unresolved D. The V gene lost 0 bases and the J gene lost 3 bases, with 19 bases spanning the gap. This CDR3 contains 17 residues. Germline CDR1 and CDR2: SGHRS and YFSETQ. The CDR3 bases are TGCGCCAGCAGCTTGGTCTGTCTAACCAAGAAAGACTACGAGCAGTACTTC. It encodes CASSLVCLTKKDYEQYF.

CDR3 sequence reads: CASSQDRAEGQPQHF. Here the CDR3 DNA reads TGCGCCAGCAGCCAAGATCGGGCGGAGGGTCAGCCCCAGCATTTT. This chain links TRBV4-1 with TRBJ1-5; D remains ambiguous. The CDR3 totals 15 residues. Germline V gene sequence: CDR1 MGHRA, CDR2 YSYEKL. Deletions cut 0 bases from V and 6 bases from J, with 12 bases between.

V usage is TRBV18 and J usage is TRBJ2-2, with D unclear. The length of the CDR3 is 18 residues. Germline V lookup: CDR1 KGHSH, CDR2 LQKENI. Trimming removed 2 bases from V and 2 bases from J, with 18 bases in between. CDR3 region: CASSPSPLPSANTGELFF. The CDR3 nucleotides are TGTGCCAGCTCACCAAGCCCCCTCCCCTCAGCCAACACCGGGGAGCTGTTTTTT. Full variable domain (rest looked up from reference TRBV18 and TRBJ2-2): NAGVMQNPRHLVRRRGQEARLRCSPMKGHSHVYWYRQLPEEGLKFMVYLQKENIIDESGMPKERFSAEFPKEGPSILRIQQVVRGDSAAYFCASSPSPLPSANTGELFFGEGSRLTVL.

The J gene is TRBJ2-7, the V gene TRBV11-2, with TRBD1 matching over 8 bases. Losses at the gene ends were 1 base for V and 3 bases for J; bases not matched to a gene: 5. The germline V gene has CDR1 SGHAT and CDR2 FQNNGV. The CDR3 has 15 residues. The CDR3 DNA reads as TGTGCCAGCAGCTTAGGTGGGACAGGACTCTACGAGCAGTACTTC. Translating gives CASSLGGTGLYEQYF.

This chain joins TRBV4-2 and TRBJ2-3; perhaps TRBD2 as D (5 bases). The CDR3 runs 14 residues. Germline V gene data show CDR1 as LGHNA and CDR2 as YNFKEQ. V shed 0 bases and J shed 2 bases, with 6 bases lying between them. The CDR3 reads CASSQDSDTDTQYF. CDR3 bases: TGTGCCAGCAGCCAAGATAGCGACACAGATACGCAGTATTTT.

The chain recombines TRBV29-1 with TRBJ2-1; D may be TRBD2 (6 bases). The V end was cut by 1 base, the J end by 0 bases, with 16 bases between. The CDR3 is 17 residues long. CDR1 and CDR2 (germline): SQVTM, ANQGSEA. The DNA of the CDR3 is TGCAGCGTTGAAGGGAGGCCGGGAGAGATCTCCTACAATGAGCAGTTCTTC. It specifies CSVEGRPGEISYNEQFF.

This rearrangement joins TRBV10-3 to TRBJ2-1, with 10 bases that match TRBD2. J gave up 8 bases and V 6 bases, and 13 bases lay outside the gene matches. The CDR3 is 16 residues long. CDR1 and CDR2 (germline): ENHRY, SYGVKD. The CDR3 is CAISRTLAGALDEQFF. DNA for the CDR3: TGTGCCATCAGCCGCACTCTAGCGGGGGCCCTCGATGAGCAGTTCTTC.

The J gene is TRBJ1-1, the V gene TRBV7-8; the D gene is possibly TRBD1 (5 bases). There are 16 residues in the CDR3. V was clipped by 3 bases and J by 0 bases, with 14 bases between them. Germline lookup yields CDR1 SGHVS and CDR2 FQNEAQ. CDR3 DNA: TGTGCCAGCAGCTTTAGGGGCGGAGGAATGAACACTGAAGCTTTCTTT. This gives the protein CASSFRGGGMNTEAFF. Full variable domain (rest looked up from reference TRBV7-8 and TRBJ1-1): GAGVSQSPRYKVAKRGQDVALRCDPISGHVSLFWYQQALGQGPEFLTYFQNEAQLDKSGLPSDRFFAERPEGSVSTLKIQRTQQEDSAVYLCASSFRGGGMNTEAFFGQGTRLTVV.

The J gene is TRBJ2-1, the V gene TRBV4-1; 8 bases map to TRBD2. The V and J ends lost 0 bases and 4 bases, in that order; junction bases with no gene match: 5. Germline CDR1 is MGHRA and CDR2 is YSYEKL. The CDR3 runs 16 residues. The CDR3 region is CASSQDDGGVYNEQFF. In nucleotides, the CDR3 is TGCGCCAGCAGCCAAGATGACGGGGGGGTTTACAATGAGCAGTTCTTC.

This chain joins TRBV4-1 and TRBJ1-2; a weak D match, TRBD1 (6 bases). The CDR3 has 16 amino acids. Per the germline V gene, CDR1 is MGHRA and CDR2 is YSYEKL. V lost 0 bases and J lost 3, with 14 bases in between. In DNA form, the CDR3 reads TGCGCCAGCAGCCAAGATATCAACAGGGCGGACTATGGCTACACCTTC. Translating gives CASSQDINRADYGYTF.

This clone came up once. The chain recombines TRBV19 with TRBJ1-1; D is perhaps TRBD1 (5 bases). This CDR3 contains 13 residues. V gave up 3 bases and J gave up 1 base, with 6 bases separating them. Looked up from germline, CDR1 is LNHDA and CDR2 is SQIVND (reference sequence). CDR3 amino acids: CASSIGGNTEAFF. The CDR3 region has the DNA TGTGCCAGTAGTATCGGGGGGAACACTGAAGCTTTCTTT. Full variable domain (rest looked up from reference TRBV19 and TRBJ1-1): DGGITQSPKYLFRKEGQNVTLSCEQNLNHDAMYWYRQDPGQGLRLIYYSQIVNDFQKGDIAEGYSVSREKKESFPLTVTSAQKNPTAFYLCASSIGGNTEAFFGQGTRLTVV.

The gene calls are TRBV9 and TRBJ1-2; weak D call: TRBD1 (5 bases). In germline, CDR1 is SGDLS, CDR2 YYNGEE. CDR3 length equals 15 residues. Trimming removed 0 bases at V and 6 bases at J, with 15 bases between. In nucleotides, the CDR3 is TGTGCCAGCAGCGTAGAGGCAGGACAAGGGCATGGCTACACCTTC. This encodes CASSVEAGQGHGYTF.

The J gene is TRBJ2-5, the V gene TRBV6-1; tentatively, D is TRBD2 (6 bases). Germline CDR1 reads MNHNS; CDR2 reads SASEGT. This CDR3 region has 15 residues. With 0 bases removed from V and 4 bases from J, the gap between germline ends came to 12 bases. The CDR3 region is CASSEARAGGETQYF. The CDR3 region has the DNA TGTGCCAGCAGTGAAGCGCGAGCGGGCGGAGAGACCCAGTACTTC.

The chain recombines TRBV5-7 with TRBJ1-5, with TRBD1 as a possible D gene (5 bases). TRBV5-7 is noted as an ORF with a role that remains uncertain. The CDR3 has 19 residues. V was cut by 0 bases and J by 5 bases, with 24 bases left in between. CDR3 nucleotide sequence: TGTGCCAGCAGCTTGGATCCCCCGGAGGGGCAGGGAGGGGATCAGCCCCAGCATTTT. It codes for CASSLDPPEGQGGDQPQHF.